This TCR beta chain was obtained from a study of blood T cells in healthy people across ages. Overall study findings and caveats: Unsorted PBMCs prevented conclusive naive versus antigen-experienced comparison. A strong correlation was seen between TCR beta diversity and naive T cell percentage.

In regard to this clonotype: Antigen: not known.

The authors extracted at least 5 micrograms of total RNA per sample. Then a second PCR, running roughly 7 to 11 cycles, was carried out with a sample-barcoded 5' primer and a J-beta primer mix. Each TCR beta cDNA got a 12-nucleotide random molecular identifier. TCRdb used MiXCR to reprocess the 5' RACE reads, holding one entry per CDR3 protein. The sample gives some 690,000 distinct CDR3 sequences, 22% of which show up once; roughly 22% is in the top ten. The sample taken for sequencing was blood. The receptor was derived from a man between 65 and 85 years old in good health.

The CDR3 coding sequence is TGTGCCAGCAGCGCGTGGTGGACAGCTACAGATTCACCCCTCCACTTT. Protein sequence: CASSAWWTATDSPLHF. The chain is built from TRBV12-3 or TRBV12-4 and TRBJ1-6; a weak D match, TRBD1 (6 bases). V lost 6 bases, J lost 8 bases, and 20 bases lay in between. This CDR3 comprises 16 residues.